Listed below are T cell receptor beta chains from one sample, sequenced in a study of blood T cell repertoires in COVID-19. Assay used: immunoSEQ multiplex PCR; TCRdb lists only in-frame clones, some missing. The table has some 250,000 clones, 82% seen once. The sample consisted of peripheral blood. The receptors here all came from a young woman with acute or convalescent COVID-19. The CDR3 runs from the conserved cysteine through the conserved F or W. The D gene is left open where the match is weak. The listing skips clone size in some rows; elsewhere it reads once, few, many or a size class.

D gene	clone size	J gene	V gene	CDR3 length	CDR3 DNA	CDR3 protein
.	.	TRBJ2-2	TRBV7-8	15	TGTGCCAGCAGCAGTTCGACAGAGAACACCGGGGAGCTGTTTTTT	CASSSSTENTGELFF
.	.	TRBJ1-5	TRBV3-1/TRBV3-2	15	TGTGCCAGCAGCCCCAGTGCAAATCCCGATCAGCCCCAGCATTTT	CASSPSANPDQPQHF
.	.	TRBJ2-7	TRBV19	15	TGTGCCAGTAGTATCTTGACAGTGTGGGGTCTCGAGCAGTACTTC	CASSILTVWGLEQYF
.	.	TRBJ2-5	TRBV11-2	14	TGTGCCAGCAGCCCCATGGGGGCAGAAGAGACCCAGTACTTC	CASSPMGAEETQYF
TRBD1	few	TRBJ2-2	TRBV27	18	TGTGCCAGCAGTCTATCACGTCGGCGGACAGGGAACACCGGGGAGCTGTTTTTT	CASSLSRRRTGNTGELFF
.	once	TRBJ2-7	TRBV6-5	13	TGTGCCAGCAGGGGGGACTTCACCTACGAGCAGTACTTC	CASRGDFTYEQYF
TRBD1	.	TRBJ2-2	TRBV11-2	14	TGTGCCAGCAGCTTCAGACAGGGCTCCGGGGAGCTGTTTTTT	CASSFRQGSGELFF
TRBD2	.	TRBJ2-7	TRBV29-1	14	TGCAGCGTTGAACTAGCGGAAAAAGCCTACGAGCAGTACTTC	CSVELAEKAYEQYF
TRBD2	.	TRBJ2-7	TRBV5-1	18	TGCGCCAGCAGCCGACTGGACAGCCGGACTAGCGGGAAAGGCGAGCAGTACTTC	CASSRLDSRTSGKGEQYF
TRBD1	.	TRBJ2-7	TRBV6-5	14	TGTGCCAGCAGTTTCGCCGGGACAGCACACGAGCAGTACTTC	CASSFAGTAHEQYF
TRBD2	.	TRBJ2-1	TRBV25-1	18	TGTGCCAGCAGTGAAGTGACCCTTAGCGGGAGGGCTTCCAATGAGCAGTTCTTC	CASSEVTLSGRASNEQFF
TRBD1	.	TRBJ2-5	TRBV2	15	TGTGCCAGCAGTGTCGGGGACAGCTCGCAAGAGACCCAGTACTTC	CASSVGDSSQETQYF
TRBD2	.	TRBJ2-2	TRBV7-3	20	TGTGCCAGCAGCCCCCACCCCCGGGCTAGCGGGAGAAGGAGCACCGGGGAGCTGTTTTTT	CASSPHPRASGRRSTGELFF
TRBD1	.	TRBJ1-4	TRBV4-2	15	TGTGCCAGCAGCCAAGTCGGACAGGGTGAGGAAAAACTGTTTTTT	CASSQVGQGEEKLFF
.	.	TRBJ1-2	TRBV7-8	14	TGTGCCAGCAGCTTAGCGAGTAATCTCTACGGCTACACCTTC	CASSLASNLYGYTF
.	.	TRBJ2-7	TRBV5-4	11	TGTGCCAGCAGCAACACCTACGAGCAGTACTTC	CASSNTYEQYF
TRBD1	.	TRBJ1-1	TRBV3-1/TRBV3-2	14	TGTGCCAGCAGCCGGGGACAGATGAACACTGAAGCTTTCTTT	CASSRGQMNTEAFF